Listed here are 18 T cell receptor beta chains from one sample, sequenced in a study of blood T cell repertoires in COVID-19 (TCRdb year 2020). Receptor libraries were prepared by the immunoSEQ multiplex PCR assay. TCRdb re-hosts the immuneACCESS table, in-frame sequences only. Its copies lack some clones; in the studies checked, an unresolved V gene accounts for under half of them, and the cause for the rest is not known. For this sample there are approximately 300,000 clones; approximately 89% appear just once. Together, the top ten hold approximately 2.4% of the sample. Material for sequencing was PBMCs or T cells enriched from blood (not recorded which). These receptors were taken from a woman between 18 and 30 years old who had recovered from COVID-19.

The rearrangement uses TRBV5-1 and TRBJ2-5; 12 bases line up with TRBD2. CDR3 length equals 16 residues. V lost 1 base, J lost 2 bases, and 3 bases stayed unmatched. Germline V gives CDR1 SGHRS, CDR2 YFSETQ. The CDR3 DNA follows: TGCGCCAGCAGCTTGAACGGACTAGCGGGGCAAGAGACCCAGTACTTC. This encodes CASSLNGLAGQETQYF. Full variable domain (missing parts from reference TRBV5-1 and TRBJ2-5): KAGVTQTPRYLIKTRGQQVTLSCSPISGHRSVSWYQQTPGQGLQFLFEYFSETQRNKGNFPGRFSGRQFSNSRSEMNVSTLELGDSALYLCASSLNGLAGQETQYFGPGTRLLVL.

The V gene is TRBV6-1, the J gene TRBJ1-2; TRBD1 matches 9 bases. The CDR3 has 14 amino acids. CDR1 and CDR2 (germline): MNHNS, SASEGT. V was clipped by 2 bases and J by 7 bases; unmatched bases: 5. The CDR3 DNA sequence: TGTGCCAGCAGTGAATCCCGGGACAGGGTTGGCTACACCTTC. It specifies CASSESRDRVGYTF.

The rearrangement joins TRBV30 to TRBJ2-1; the D gene is possibly TRBD2 (5 bases). This CDR3 region has 14 residues. In germline, CDR1 is GTSNPN, CDR2 SVGIG (reference sequence). Trimming removed 0 bases at V and 0 bases at J, with 6 bases between. DNA of the CDR3: TGTGCCTGGAGTGTGGCGGGCTCCTACAATGAGCAGTTCTTC. Translated, it gives CAWSVAGSYNEQFF.

The chain recombines TRBV7-2 with TRBJ2-7; perhaps TRBD2 as D (7 bases). CDR1 SGHTA and CDR2 FQGNSA come from the germline V gene. Deletions cut 2 bases from V and 2 bases from J, with 16 bases between. This CDR3 is built from 16 residues. The CDR3 protein is CASSLSPGGHAYEQYF. The DNA for the CDR3 is TGTGCCAGCAGCTTATCCCCCGGGGGGCACGCCTACGAGCAGTACTTC.

The rearrangement links TRBV4-1 to TRBJ2-2; possible D gene TRBD1, 5 bases. Looked up from germline, CDR1 is MGHRA and CDR2 is YSYEKL. V lost 1 base to trimming and J lost 7 bases, with 13 bases between them. This CDR3 contains 15 residues. The CDR3 here is CASSQGGRVGGELFF. CDR3 nucleotides: TGCGCCAGCAGCCAAGGAGGCAGGGTGGGCGGGGAGCTGTTTTTT.

CDR3 region: CASSQDYQGPRGNTIYF. The CDR3 nucleotides read TGCGCCAGCAGCCAAGATTACCAGGGGCCGAGAGGAAACACCATATATTTT. The rearrangement links TRBV4-1 to TRBJ1-3; D is possibly TRBD1 (6 bases). Germline lookup yields CDR1 MGHRA and CDR2 YSYEKL. The CDR3 runs to 17 residues. The V end was cut by 0 bases, the J end by 4 bases, with 16 bases between.

This chain connects TRBV11-3 to TRBJ1-1, with D maybe TRBD1 (5 bases). The CDR3 is 13 amino acids. V lost 1 base, J lost 10 bases, and 13 bases lay in between. Germline assignment: CDR1 SGHNT and CDR2 YENEEA. CDR3 bases: TGTGCCAGCAGCTTAGTGAGAGGGGAGGGAGCTTTCTTT. It is translated as CASSLVRGEGAFF.

The rearrangement uses TRBV7-6 and TRBJ1-2, with D possibly TRBD1 on 6 matching bases. V was clipped by 7 bases and J by 3 bases, with 18 bases between them. The CDR3 length is 15 residues. CDR1 and CDR2 from the germline V gene are SGHVS and FNYEAQ. CDR3 protein: CASTPEPQGYYGYTF. The CDR3 DNA sequence: TGTGCCAGCACCCCCGAACCCCAGGGGTACTATGGCTACACCTTC.

The chain employs TRBV30 and TRBJ2-7, with a possible D match to TRBD2 (6 bases). V was trimmed by 3 bases and J by 4 bases, leaving 13 bases between them. The CDR3 length is 13 residues. The germline V gene has CDR1 GTSNPN and CDR2 SVGIG (reference sequence). The CDR3 coding sequence is TGTGCCTGGAGGTCCACGGGGAGGTACGAGCAGTACTTC. Translating it yields CAWRSTGRYEQYF.

The gene calls are TRBV19 and TRBJ2-5; TRBD2 agrees at 9 bases. CDR1 and CDR2 (germline): LNHDA, SQIVND (reference sequence). The CDR3 has 13 amino acids. V dropped 8 bases and J dropped 5; count of bases not matched to a gene: 6. In DNA form, the CDR3 reads TGTGCCAGTTCCCTCGCGGGGGGGGAGACCCAGTACTTC. Translating gives CASSLAGGETQYF.

The chain links TRBV27 to TRBJ2-2; D perhaps matches TRBD2 (6 bases). The V and J ends lost 6 bases and 6 bases respectively, with 11 bases between them. Germline-derived CDR1 and CDR2 are MNHEY and SMNVEV (reference sequence). The CDR3 sequence is 13 residues long. CDR3 sequence: CASRLGGAGELFF. Written as DNA, the CDR3 is TGTGCCAGCAGACTTGGCGGGGCCGGGGAGCTGTTTTTT.

In its sample, this clone was seen a few times. This sequence joins TRBV15 and TRBJ2-2; D possibly corresponds to TRBD1 (6 bases). Trimming removed 5 bases at V and 6 bases at J, with 19 bases between. The CDR3 loop spans 16 amino acids. Germline CDR1 reads LNHNV; CDR2 reads YYDKDF (reference sequence). CDR3 region: CATSFSRQVGAGELFF. In DNA, the CDR3 is TGTGCCACCAGCTTCTCCAGACAGGTTGGCGCCGGGGAGCTGTTTTTT.

The chain links TRBV11-3 to TRBJ2-5; D may be TRBD1 (6 bases). The CDR3 length is 17 residues. The V gene's germline CDR1 is SGHNT and CDR2 YENEEA. With 2 bases removed from V and 0 bases from J, the gap between germline ends came to 16 bases. CDR3 region: CASSLKRRGRYQETQYF. In nucleotides, the CDR3 is TGTGCCAGCAGCTTAAAGCGCAGGGGACGGTACCAAGAGACCCAGTACTTC.

The table lists this clone with many counts. The chain's CDR3 is CASSESGVSNYGYTF. CDR3 coding DNA: TGTGCCAGCAGCGAGTCCGGGGTATCCAACTATGGCTACACCTTC. The V call is TRBV2, the J call TRBJ1-2; D remains unclear. V was pared by 6 bases and J by 2 bases, with 16 bases between. The V gene's germline CDR1 is SNHLY and CDR2 FYNNEI. This CDR3 is built from 15 residues.

The rearrangement uses TRBV5-5 and TRBJ2-2, with D possibly matching TRBD1 (5 bases). CDR3 length equals 13 residues. V was cut by 5 bases and J by 6 bases, with 11 bases left in between. Germline V gene lookup returns CDR1 SGHKS and CDR2 YYEKEE (reference sequence). The CDR3 here is CASSPPGSGELFF. CDR3 nucleotide sequence: TGTGCCAGCAGTCCTCCAGGGTCCGGGGAGCTGTTTTTT.

This clone was seen a handful of times. This rearrangement joins TRBV4-1 to TRBJ1-1; tentative D call: TRBD1 (5 bases). The CDR3 runs to 14 residues. The V gene's germline CDR1 is MGHRA and CDR2 YSYEKL. V lost 3 bases and J lost 7, with 15 bases in between. CDR3 nucleotide sequence: TGCGCCAGCAGCCACCCGGGACTCCTTCATGAAGCTTTCTTT. Protein: CASSHPGLLHEAFF.

This rearrangement joins TRBV2 to TRBJ2-2; 11 nucleotides line up with TRBD2. The CDR3 runs to 16 residues. After removal of 6 bases from V and 3 bases from J, the junction contained 6 bases not matched to a gene. CDR1 is SNHLY, CDR2 FYNNEI, per germline. The CDR3 bases are TGTGCCAGCAGCTTTAGCGGGAGGGTCGACACCGGGGAGCTGTTTTTT. It is translated as CASSFSGRVDTGELFF. Using reference TRBV2 and TRBJ2-2 for the parts outside the CDR3, the full variable domain is EPEVTQTPSHQVTQMGQEVILRCVPISNHLYFYWYRQILGQKVEFLVSFYNNEISEKSEIFDDQFSVERPDGSNFTLKIRSTKLEDSAMYFCASSFSGRVDTGELFFGEGSRLTVL.

The V call is TRBV18, the J call TRBJ1-2, with 12 bases aligning to TRBD1. The CDR3 spans 16 residues. The V gene end was trimmed by 4 bases and the J gene end by 7 bases; junction bases not matched to a gene: 10. Germline CDR1 is KGHSH and CDR2 is LQKENI. The CDR3 spells CASSRSGTGGKVGYTF. The CDR3 coding sequence is TGTGCCAGCTCACGGTCCGGGACAGGGGGCAAAGTTGGCTACACCTTC.